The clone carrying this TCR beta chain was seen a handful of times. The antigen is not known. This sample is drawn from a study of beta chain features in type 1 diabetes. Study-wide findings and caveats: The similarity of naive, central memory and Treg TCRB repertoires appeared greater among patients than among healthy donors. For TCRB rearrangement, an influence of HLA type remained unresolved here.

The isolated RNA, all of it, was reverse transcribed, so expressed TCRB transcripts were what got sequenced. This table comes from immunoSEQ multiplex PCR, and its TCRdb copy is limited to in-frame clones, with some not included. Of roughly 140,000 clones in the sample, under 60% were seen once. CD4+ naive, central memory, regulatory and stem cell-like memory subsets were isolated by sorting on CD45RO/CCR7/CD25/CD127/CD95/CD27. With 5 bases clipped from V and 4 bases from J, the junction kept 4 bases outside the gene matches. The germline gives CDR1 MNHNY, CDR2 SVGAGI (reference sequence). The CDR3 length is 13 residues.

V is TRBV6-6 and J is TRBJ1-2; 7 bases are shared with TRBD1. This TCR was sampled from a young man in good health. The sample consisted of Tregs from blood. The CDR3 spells CASSSRDSYGYTF. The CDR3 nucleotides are TGTGCCAGCAGTAGCCGGGACAGCTATGGCTACACCTTC.